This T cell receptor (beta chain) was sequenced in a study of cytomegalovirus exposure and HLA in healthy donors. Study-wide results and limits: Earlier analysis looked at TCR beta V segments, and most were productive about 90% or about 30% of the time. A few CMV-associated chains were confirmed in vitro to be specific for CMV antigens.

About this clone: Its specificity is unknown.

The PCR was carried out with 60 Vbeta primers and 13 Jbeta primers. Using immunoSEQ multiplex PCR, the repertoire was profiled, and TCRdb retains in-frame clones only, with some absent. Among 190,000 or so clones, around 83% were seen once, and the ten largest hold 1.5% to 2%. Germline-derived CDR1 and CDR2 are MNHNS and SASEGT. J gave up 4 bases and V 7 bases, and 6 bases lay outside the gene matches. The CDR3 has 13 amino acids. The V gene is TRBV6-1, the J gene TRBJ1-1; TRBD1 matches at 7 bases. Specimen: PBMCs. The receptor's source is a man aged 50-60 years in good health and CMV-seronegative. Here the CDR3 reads CASKDRVGTEAFF. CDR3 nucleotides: TGTGCCAGCAAAGACAGGGTCGGCACTGAAGCTTTCTTT.